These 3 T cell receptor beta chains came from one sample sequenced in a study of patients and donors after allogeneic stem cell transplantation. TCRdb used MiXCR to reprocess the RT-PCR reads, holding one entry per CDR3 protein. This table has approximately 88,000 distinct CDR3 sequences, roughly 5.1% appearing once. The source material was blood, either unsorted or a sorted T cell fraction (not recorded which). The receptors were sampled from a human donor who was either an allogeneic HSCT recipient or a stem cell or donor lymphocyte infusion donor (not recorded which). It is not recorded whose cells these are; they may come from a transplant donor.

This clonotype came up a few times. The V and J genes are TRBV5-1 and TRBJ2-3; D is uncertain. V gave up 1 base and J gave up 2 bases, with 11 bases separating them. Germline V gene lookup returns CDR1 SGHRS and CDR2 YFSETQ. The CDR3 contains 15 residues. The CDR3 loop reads CASSLNPIHTDTQYF. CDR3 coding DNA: TGCGCCAGCAGCTTGAACCCAATCCACACAGATACGCAGTATTTT.

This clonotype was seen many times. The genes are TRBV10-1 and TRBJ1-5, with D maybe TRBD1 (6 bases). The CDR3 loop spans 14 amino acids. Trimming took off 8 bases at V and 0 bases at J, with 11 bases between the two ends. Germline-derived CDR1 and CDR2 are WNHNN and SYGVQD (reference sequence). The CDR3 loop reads CASETGISNQPQHF. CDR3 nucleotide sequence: TGCGCCAGCGAGACAGGAATTAGCAATCAGCCCCAGCATTTT.

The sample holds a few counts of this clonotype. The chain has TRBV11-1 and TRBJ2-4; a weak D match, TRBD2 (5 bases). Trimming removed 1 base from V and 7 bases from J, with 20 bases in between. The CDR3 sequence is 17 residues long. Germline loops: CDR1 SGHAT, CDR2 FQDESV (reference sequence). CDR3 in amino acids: CASSLEIGSVTGNIQYF. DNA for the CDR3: TGTGCCAGCAGCTTAGAGATTGGTTCGGTCACGGGGAACATTCAGTACTTC. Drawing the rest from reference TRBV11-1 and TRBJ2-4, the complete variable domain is EAEVAQSPRYKITEKSQAVAFWCDPISGHATLYWYRQILGQGPELLVQFQDESVVDDSQLPKDRFSAERLKGVDSTLKIQPAELGDSAMYLCASSLEIGSVTGNIQYFGAGTRLSVL.